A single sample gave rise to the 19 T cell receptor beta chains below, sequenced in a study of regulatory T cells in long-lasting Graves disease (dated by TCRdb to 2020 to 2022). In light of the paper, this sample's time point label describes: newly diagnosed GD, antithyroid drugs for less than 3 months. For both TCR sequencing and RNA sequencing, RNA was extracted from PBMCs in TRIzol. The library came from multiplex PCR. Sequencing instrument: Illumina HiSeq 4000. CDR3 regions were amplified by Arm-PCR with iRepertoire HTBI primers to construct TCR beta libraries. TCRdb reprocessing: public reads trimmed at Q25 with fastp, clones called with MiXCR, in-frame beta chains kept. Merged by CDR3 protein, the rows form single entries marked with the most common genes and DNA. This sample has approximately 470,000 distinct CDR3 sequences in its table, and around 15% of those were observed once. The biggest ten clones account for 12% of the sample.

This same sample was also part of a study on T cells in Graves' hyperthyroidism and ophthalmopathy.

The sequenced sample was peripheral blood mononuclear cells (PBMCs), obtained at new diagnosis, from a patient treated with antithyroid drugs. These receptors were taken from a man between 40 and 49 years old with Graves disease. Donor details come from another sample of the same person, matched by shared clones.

CDR3 sequence reads: CASSFSRQPQHF. In DNA, the CDR3 is TGTGCCAGCAGTTTTTCGCGACAGCCCCAGCATTTT. The chain uses TRBV12-3 or TRBV12-4 and TRBJ1-5; no definite D call. The CDR3 is made up of 12 amino acids. Trimming left V 3 bases short and J 7 bases short, with 7 bases between.

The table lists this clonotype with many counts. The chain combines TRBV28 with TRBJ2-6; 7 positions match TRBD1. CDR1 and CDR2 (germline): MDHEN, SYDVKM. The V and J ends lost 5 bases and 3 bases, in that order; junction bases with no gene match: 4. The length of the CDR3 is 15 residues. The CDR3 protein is CASSAGTVGANVLTF. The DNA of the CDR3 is TGTGCCAGCAGTGCAGGGACAGTTGGGGCCAACGTCCTGACTTTC.

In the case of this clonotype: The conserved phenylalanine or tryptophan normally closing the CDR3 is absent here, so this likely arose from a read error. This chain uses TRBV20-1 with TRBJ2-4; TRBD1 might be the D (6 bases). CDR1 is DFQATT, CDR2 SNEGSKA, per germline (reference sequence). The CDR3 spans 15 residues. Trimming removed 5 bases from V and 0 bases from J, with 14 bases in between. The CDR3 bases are TGCAGTGCTGCAAAACAGGGAATAGCCAAAAACATTCAGTACATC. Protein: CSAAKQGIAKNIQYI.

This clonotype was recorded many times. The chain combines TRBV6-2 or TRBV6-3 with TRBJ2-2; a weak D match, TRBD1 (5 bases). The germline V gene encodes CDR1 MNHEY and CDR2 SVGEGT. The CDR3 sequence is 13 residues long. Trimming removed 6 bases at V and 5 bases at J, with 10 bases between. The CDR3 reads CASRPDSTGELFF. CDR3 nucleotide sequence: TGTGCCAGCAGACCCGACAGTACCGGGGAGCTGTTTTTT.

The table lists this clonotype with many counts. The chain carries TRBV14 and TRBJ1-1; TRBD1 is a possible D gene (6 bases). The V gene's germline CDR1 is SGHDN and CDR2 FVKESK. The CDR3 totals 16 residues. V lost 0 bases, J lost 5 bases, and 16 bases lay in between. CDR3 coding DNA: TGTGCCAGCAGCCAAGATCGTCGACCTAGGGGGACTGAAGCTTTCTTT. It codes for CASSQDRRPRGTEAFF.

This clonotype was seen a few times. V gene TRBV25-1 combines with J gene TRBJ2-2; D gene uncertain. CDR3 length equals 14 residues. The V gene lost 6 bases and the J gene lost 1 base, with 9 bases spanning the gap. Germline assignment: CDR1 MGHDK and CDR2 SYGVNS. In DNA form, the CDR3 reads TGTGCCAGCAGAAACCCAGGGAACACCGGGGAGCTGTTTTTT. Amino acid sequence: CASRNPGNTGELFF.

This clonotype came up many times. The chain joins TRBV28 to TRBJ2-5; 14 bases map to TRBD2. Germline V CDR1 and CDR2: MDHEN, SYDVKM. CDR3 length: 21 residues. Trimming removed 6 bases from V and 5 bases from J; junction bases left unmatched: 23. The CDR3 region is CASRGLAGAPRAVGAPETQYF. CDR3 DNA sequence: TGTGCCAGCAGGGGACTAGCGGGAGCGCCAAGAGCGGTAGGGGCGCCGGAGACCCAGTACTTC.

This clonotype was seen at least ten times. The CDR3 reads CASGWDGTDTQYF. DNA of the CDR3: TGTGCCAGTGGGTGGGATGGCACAGATACGCAGTATTTT. The rearrangement links TRBV2 to TRBJ2-3; unclear D gene. CDR1 is SNHLY, CDR2 FYNNEI, per germline. The V end lost 9 bases, the J end lost 1 base, and 11 bases lay between the germline ends. The CDR3 contains 13 residues.

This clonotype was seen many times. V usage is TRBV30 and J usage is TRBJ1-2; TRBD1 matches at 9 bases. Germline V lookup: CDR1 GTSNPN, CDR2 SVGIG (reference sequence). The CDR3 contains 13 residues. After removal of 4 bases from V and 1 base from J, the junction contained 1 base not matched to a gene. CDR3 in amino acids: CAWMGQGNYGYTF. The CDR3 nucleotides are TGTGCCTGGATGGGACAGGGTAACTATGGCTACACCTTC. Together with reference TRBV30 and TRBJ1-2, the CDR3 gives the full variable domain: SQTIHQWPATLVQPVGSPLSLECTVEGTSNPNLYWYRQAAGRGLQLLFYSVGIGQISSEVPQNLSASRPQDRQFILSSKKLLLSDSGFYLCAWMGQGNYGYTFGSGTRLTVV.

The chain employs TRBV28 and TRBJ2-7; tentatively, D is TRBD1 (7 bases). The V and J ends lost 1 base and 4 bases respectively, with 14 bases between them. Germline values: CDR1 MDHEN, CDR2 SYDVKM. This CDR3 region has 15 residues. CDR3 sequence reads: CASSLSGSGGYEQYF. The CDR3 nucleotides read TGTGCCAGCAGTTTATCCGGCTCAGGGGGGTACGAGCAGTACTTC. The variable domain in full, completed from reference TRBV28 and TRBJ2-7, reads DVKVTQSSRYLVKRTGEKVFLECVQDMDHENMFWYRQDPGLGLRLIYFSYDVKMKEKGDIPEGYSVSREKKERFSLILESASTNQTSMYLCASSLSGSGGYEQYFGPGTRLTVT.

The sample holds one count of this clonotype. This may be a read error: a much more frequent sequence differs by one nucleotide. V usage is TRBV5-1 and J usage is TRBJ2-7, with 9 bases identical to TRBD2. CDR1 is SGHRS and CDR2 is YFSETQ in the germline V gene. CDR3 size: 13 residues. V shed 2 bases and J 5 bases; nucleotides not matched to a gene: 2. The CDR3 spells CASSFRLADEQYF. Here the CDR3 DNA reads TGCGCCAGCAGCTTCAGACTAGCGGACGAGCAGTACTTC.

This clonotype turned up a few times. The CDR3 coding sequence is TGCAGTGCCAGCCGGGACACCTTTAATTCACCCCTCCACTTT. It specifies CSASRDTFNSPLHF. The rearrangement uses TRBV20-1 and TRBJ1-6, with a possible D match to TRBD1 (6 bases). Germline lookup yields CDR1 DFQATT and CDR2 SNEGSKA (reference sequence). CDR3 length: 14 amino acids. V was cut by 6 bases and J by 6 bases, with 15 bases left in between.

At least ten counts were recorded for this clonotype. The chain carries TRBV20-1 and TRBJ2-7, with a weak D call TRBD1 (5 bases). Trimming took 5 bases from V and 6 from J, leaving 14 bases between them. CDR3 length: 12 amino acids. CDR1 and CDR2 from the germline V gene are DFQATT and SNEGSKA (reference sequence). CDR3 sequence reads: CSAGAWAGEQYF. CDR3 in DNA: TGCAGTGCTGGGGCCTGGGCCGGCGAGCAGTACTTC.

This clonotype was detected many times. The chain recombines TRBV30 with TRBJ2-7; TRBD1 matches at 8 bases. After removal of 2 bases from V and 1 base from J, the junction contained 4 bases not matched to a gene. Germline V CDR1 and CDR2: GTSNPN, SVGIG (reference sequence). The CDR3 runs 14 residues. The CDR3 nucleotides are TGTGCCTGGAGTCGGACAGGGAGGTCCTACGAGCAGTACTTC. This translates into CAWSRTGRSYEQYF.

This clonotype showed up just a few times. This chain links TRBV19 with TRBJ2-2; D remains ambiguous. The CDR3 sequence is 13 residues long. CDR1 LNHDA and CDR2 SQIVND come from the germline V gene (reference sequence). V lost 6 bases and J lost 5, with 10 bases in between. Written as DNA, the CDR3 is TGTGCCAGTAGACTTCCAGGAACCGGGGAGCTGTTTTTT. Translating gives CASRLPGTGELFF. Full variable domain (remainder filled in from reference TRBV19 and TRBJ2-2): DGGITQSPKYLFRKEGQNVTLSCEQNLNHDAMYWYRQDPGQGLRLIYYSQIVNDFQKGDIAEGYSVSREKKESFPLTVTSAQKNPTAFYLCASRLPGTGELFFGEGSRLTVL.

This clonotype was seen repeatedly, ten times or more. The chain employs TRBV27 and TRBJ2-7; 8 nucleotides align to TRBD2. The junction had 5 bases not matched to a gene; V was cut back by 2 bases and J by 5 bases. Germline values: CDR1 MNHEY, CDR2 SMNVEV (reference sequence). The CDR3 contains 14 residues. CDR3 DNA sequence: TGTGCCAGCAGTTTAGGAGCGGGAGTCGACGAGCAGTACTTC. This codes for CASSLGAGVDEQYF.

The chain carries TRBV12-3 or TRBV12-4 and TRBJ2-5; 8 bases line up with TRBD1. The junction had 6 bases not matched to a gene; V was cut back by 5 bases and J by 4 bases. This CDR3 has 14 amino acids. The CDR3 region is CASSPDRGGETQYF. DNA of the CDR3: TGTGCCAGCAGTCCTGACAGGGGCGGAGAGACCCAGTACTTC.

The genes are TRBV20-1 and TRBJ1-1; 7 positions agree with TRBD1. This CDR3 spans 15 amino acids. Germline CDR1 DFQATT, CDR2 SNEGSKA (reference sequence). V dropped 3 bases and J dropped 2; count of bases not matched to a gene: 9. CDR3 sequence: CSASNRDRLNTEAFF. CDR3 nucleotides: TGCAGTGCTAGCAACCGGGACAGATTAAACACTGAAGCTTTCTTT.

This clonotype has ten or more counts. For the CDR3, the DNA is TGTGCCACCAGTGACCCAAGGACAGACTACAATGAGCAGTTCTTC. Its translation is CATSDPRTDYNEQFF. The chain has TRBV24-1 and TRBJ2-1; TRBD1 might be the D (6 bases). CDR1 is KGHDR, CDR2 SFDVKD, per germline. The CDR3 has 15 residues. The ends were cut back, 4 bases at V and 3 bases at J, with 12 bases in the middle.